This entry features one T cell receptor beta chain sequence. Its matching antigen is unknown. The V gene's germline CDR1 is LNHDA and CDR2 SQIVND (reference sequence). Unmatched junction bases numbered 8, after V lost 5 bases and J lost 6 bases. The CDR3 loop spans 15 amino acids. Produced via immunoSEQ multiplex PCR; TCRdb's table is partial and in-frame only. The sample shows approximately 46,000 clones, about four fifths of them seen only once. The data are from a study of fetal regulatory T cell absence and autoimmunity. Broader study findings: Antigen-driven pancreatic autoimmunity before birth in IPEX was inferred from oligoclonal enrichment. Pancreas TCRs were oligoclonally enriched versus cord blood, some clones over 80-fold.

Sequencing was done on a sample of cord blood. V and J are TRBV19 and TRBJ2-3; 10 nucleotides align to TRBD1. The TCR originated in a newborn boy with IPEX syndrome. CDR3 coding DNA: TGTGCCAGTAGTTATGGGACAGGGGTGGGGGATACGCAGTATTTT. This gives the protein CASSYGTGVGDTQYF.